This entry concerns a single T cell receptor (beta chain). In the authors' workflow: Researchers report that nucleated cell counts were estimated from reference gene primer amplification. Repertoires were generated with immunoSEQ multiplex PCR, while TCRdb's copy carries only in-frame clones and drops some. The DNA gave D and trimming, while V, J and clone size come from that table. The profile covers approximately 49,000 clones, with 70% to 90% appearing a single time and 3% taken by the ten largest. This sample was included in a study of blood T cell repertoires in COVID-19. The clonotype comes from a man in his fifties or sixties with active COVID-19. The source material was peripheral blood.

In nucleotides, the CDR3 is TGTGCCAGTACCTCGGACAGCCGGAGTTCACCCCTCCACTTT. It is translated as CASTSDSRSSPLHF. The chain has TRBV19 and TRBJ1-6; perhaps TRBD1 as D (6 bases). V was pared by 7 bases and J by 9 bases, with 16 bases between. Germline CDR1 LNHDA, CDR2 SQIVND (reference sequence). The CDR3 consists of 14 residues. Complete variable domain (other parts from reference TRBV19 and TRBJ1-6): DGGITQSPKYLFRKEGQNVTLSCEQNLNHDAMYWYRQDPGQGLRLIYYSQIVNDFQKGDIAEGYSVSREKKESFPLTVTSAQKNPTAFYLCASTSDSRSSPLHFGNGTRLTVT.